This T cell receptor (beta chain) emerged from a study of T cell clonotyping in hematopoietic cell transplantation. Profiled with immunoSEQ multiplex PCR; TCRdb holds only in-frame clones, not every one. The sample includes 10,000 to 15,000 clones, 75% to 95% of them seen just once. The count of this clone is one. The antigen remains unidentified. V lost 3 bases, J lost 1 base, and 12 bases lay in between. The CDR3 runs to 15 residues. CDR1 and CDR2 (germline): MGHRA, YSYEKL. Whole-study results and caveats: After transplant, recipient diversity fell while pathologically expanded clonotypes grew through day 180. Few recipient clonotypes overlapped donors; over 95% were de novo at given depth. Without cell sorting, CD4 versus CD8 contributions remain unresolved.

The source is a young man in good health. Some clones in this sample may be carry-over from other donors' samples. The sequencing input was peripheral blood mononuclear cells. The chain recombines TRBV4-1 with TRBJ1-1; tentatively, D is TRBD1 (5 bases). The CDR3 DNA reads as TGCGCCAGCAGCCAGAAGCCTCAGGGGAACACTGAAGCTTTCTTT. This gives the protein CASSQKPQGNTEAFF.